This T cell receptor beta chain comes out of a study of regulatory T cells in long-lasting Graves disease. At the level of the study: A definition of persistent Graves' disease required over 5 years of antithyroid drugs plus positive TSH receptor antibodies.

Germline V gene sequence: CDR1 SGHKS, CDR2 YYEKEE (reference sequence). Trimming left V 4 bases short and J 4 bases short, with 17 bases between. The CDR3 extends over 15 amino acids. The time point was: persistent/refractory GD, antithyroid drugs over 5 years with positive TRAb. The TCR library was made from RNA extracted from PBMCs. Both iRepertoire HTBI primers and Arm-PCR of CDR3 regions were used to build the TCR beta libraries. Via MiXCR, TCRdb re-called the multiplex PCR reads, giving one row per CDR3 protein. The sample yields a few hundred thousand distinct CDR3 sequences, approximately 25% seen once.

The V gene is TRBV5-5, the J gene TRBJ1-1; D might be TRBD1 (6 bases). The sequence derives from a woman aged 40 to 49 with Graves disease. The source was peripheral blood mononuclear cells (PBMCs), collected when the disease was refractory, from a patient treated with antithyroid drugs. The CDR3 region is CASSVNRDSGTEAFF. The CDR3 DNA reads TGTGCCAGCAGCGTAAACAGGGACTCGGGCACTGAAGCTTTCTTT. The full variable domain, in which reference TRBV5-5 and TRBJ1-1 provide the parts outside the CDR3, is DAGVTQSPTHLIKTRGQQVTLRCSPISGHKSVSWYQQVLGQGPQFIFQYYEKEERGRGNFPDRFSARQFPNYSSELNVNALLLGDSALYLCASSVNRDSGTEAFFGQGTRLTVV.